A single sample gave rise to the 16 T cell receptor beta chains below, sequenced in a study of blood T cell repertoires in COVID-19. Some clones are missing from TCRdb's copy, which holds only in-frame ones; the method was immunoSEQ multiplex PCR. The top ten hold 2% to 2.5% of the sample, which has fewer than 350,000 clones, more than 75% seen once. Sequencing used PBMCs or T cells enriched from blood (not recorded which). These receptors originate from a woman in her fifties or sixties in a cohort exposed to, infected with or recovered from COVID-19 (not recorded which).

With regard to this clone: One end of the junction fails to match germline, which may point to a read error. This chain connects TRBV28 to TRBJ2-3; TRBD2 agrees at 8 bases. The V gene's germline CDR1 is MDHEN and CDR2 SYDVKM. There are 11 residues in the CDR3. The CDR3 region is CASSSGTRRVF. The CDR3 DNA reads as TGTGCCAGCAGTTCTGGGACTAGGAGGGTCTTT.

The J gene is TRBJ2-3, the V gene TRBV2; 9 bases are a match to TRBD1. Trimming removed 6 bases from V and 4 bases from J; junction bases left unmatched: 2. Germline assignment: CDR1 SNHLY and CDR2 FYNNEI. This CDR3 is 13 amino acids long. This CDR3 is CASRRTGADTQYF. The CDR3, as DNA: TGTGCCAGCAGGAGGACAGGGGCAGATACGCAGTATTTT.

V usage is TRBV2 and J usage is TRBJ2-1; perhaps TRBD1 as D (5 bases). Trimming pared 1 base from V and 9 bases from J, leaving 7 bases between. The CDR3 length is 12 residues. CDR1 is SNHLY, CDR2 FYNNEI, per germline. Written as DNA, the CDR3 is TGTGCCAGCAGTGAAGAGGGGATTGAGCAGTTCTTC. Its protein is CASSEEGIEQFF.

The chain recombines TRBV28 with TRBJ2-7, with TRBD2 matching over 13 bases. The CDR3 is 16 residues long. In germline, CDR1 is MDHEN, CDR2 SYDVKM. The V and J ends lost 4 bases and 2 bases, in that order; junction bases with no gene match: 5. CDR3 coding DNA: TGTGCCAGCAGTTCCCCGACTAGCGGGAGGACCTACGAGCAGTACTTC. Residues: CASSSPTSGRTYEQYF.

V usage is TRBV27 and J usage is TRBJ1-3; unclear D gene. CDR1 and CDR2 (germline): MNHEY, SMNVEV (reference sequence). Trimming removed 5 bases at V and 0 bases at J, with 11 bases between. This CDR3 spans 15 amino acids. CDR3 nucleotides: TGTGCCAGCAGTGCGGACTGGGACTCTGGAAACACCATATATTTT. Protein product: CASSADWDSGNTIYF.

This clone was seen once. V is TRBV7-8 and J is TRBJ2-1; 11 positions match TRBD2. V shed 5 bases, J shed 8 bases, and the junction held 11 bases outside the gene matches. The CDR3 loop spans 16 amino acids. The germline V gene encodes CDR1 SGHVS and CDR2 FQNEAQ. CDR3 sequence: CASSALTSGSFDEQFF. The DNA for the CDR3 is TGTGCCAGCAGCGCCCTCACTAGCGGGAGTTTTGATGAGCAGTTCTTC. Full variable domain (missing parts from reference TRBV7-8 and TRBJ2-1): GAGVSQSPRYKVAKRGQDVALRCDPISGHVSLFWYQQALGQGPEFLTYFQNEAQLDKSGLPSDRFFAERPEGSVSTLKIQRTQQEDSAVYLCASSALTSGSFDEQFFGPGTRLTVL.

The genes are TRBV7-9 and TRBJ2-1; D possibly corresponds to TRBD2 (6 bases). Trimming left V 1 base short and J 5 bases short, with 12 bases between. Germline CDR1 reads SEHNR; CDR2 reads FQNEAQ (reference sequence). The CDR3 covers 15 residues. CDR3 sequence: CASSLVGGGHNEQFF. CDR3 nucleotides: TGTGCCAGCAGCTTAGTCGGCGGAGGGCACAATGAGCAGTTCTTC.

The chain links TRBV5-1 to TRBJ1-4; D is perhaps TRBD1 (6 bases). The CDR3 sequence is 14 residues long. From germline, CDR1 is SGHRS and CDR2 YFSETQ. Trimming stripped 1 base from V and 7 bases from J, with 11 bases between. In DNA, the CDR3 is TGCGCCAGCAGCTTGACAGGGTTGGGTGAAAAACTGTTTTTT. Amino acid sequence: CASSLTGLGEKLFF.

This chain connects TRBV2 to TRBJ2-7; tentative D call: TRBD1 (5 bases). This CDR3 has 15 residues. Germline CDR1 is SNHLY and CDR2 is FYNNEI. The V end was cut by 2 bases, the J end by 4 bases, with 15 bases between. CDR3 loop: CASSEQGPSWYEQYF. The CDR3, as DNA: TGTGCCAGCAGTGAACAGGGCCCGTCTTGGTACGAGCAGTACTTC. The full variable domain, its missing parts supplied by reference TRBV2 and TRBJ2-7, is EPEVTQTPSHQVTQMGQEVILRCVPISNHLYFYWYRQILGQKVEFLVSFYNNEISEKSEIFDDQFSVERPDGSNFTLKIRSTKLEDSAMYFCASSEQGPSWYEQYFGPGTRLTVT.

This clone was seen only a few times. The chain is built from TRBV4-1 and TRBJ2-7; 10 bases fit TRBD2. V shed 3 bases and J 2 bases; nucleotides not matched to a gene: 10. This CDR3 comprises 17 residues. CDR1 and CDR2 from the germline V gene are MGHRA and YSYEKL. Here the CDR3 reads CASSQKIAGGLAYEQYF. The CDR3, as DNA: TGCGCCAGCAGCCAGAAAATAGCGGGAGGACTCGCCTACGAGCAGTACTTC.

The genes are TRBV11-2 and TRBJ2-7, with 8 bases aligning to TRBD2. The CDR3 loop spans 15 amino acids. V gave up 1 base and J gave up 3 bases; unmatched junction bases: 5. Per the germline V gene, CDR1 is SGHAT and CDR2 is FQNNGV. The CDR3 here is CASSLGSGSLYEQYF. The CDR3 DNA is TGTGCCAGCAGCTTAGGCAGCGGGAGCCTCTACGAGCAGTACTTC. The full variable domain, completed using reference TRBV11-2 and TRBJ2-7, is EAGVAQSPRYKIIEKRQSVAFWCNPISGHATLYWYQQILGQGPKLLIQFQNNGVVDDSQLPKDRFSAERLKGVDSTLKIQPAKLEDSAVYLCASSLGSGSLYEQYFGPGTRLTVT.

This clone was found once. The chain combines TRBV7-3 with TRBJ2-2; D might be TRBD1 (5 bases). The CDR3 contains 14 residues. The germline CDR1 and CDR2 sequences are SGHTA and FQGTGA. Trimming removed 5 bases from V and 3 bases from J, with 10 bases in between. The CDR3 is CASSLQGYTGELFF. DNA of the CDR3: TGTGCCAGCAGCCTCCAGGGTTACACCGGGGAGCTGTTTTTT.

This clone has only one observation. This chain connects TRBV11-2 to TRBJ2-3; D not resolved. Trimming took off 5 bases at V and 3 bases at J, with 12 bases between the two ends. This CDR3 contains 14 residues. Germline CDR1 and CDR2: SGHAT and FQNNGV. DNA of the CDR3: TGTGCCAGCAGCGCAACAGTATCGACAGATACGCAGTATTTT. Translating gives CASSATVSTDTQYF. Based on the CDR3 plus reference TRBV11-2 and TRBJ2-3, the full variable domain is EAGVAQSPRYKIIEKRQSVAFWCNPISGHATLYWYQQILGQGPKLLIQFQNNGVVDDSQLPKDRFSAERLKGVDSTLKIQPAKLEDSAVYLCASSATVSTDTQYFGPGTRLTVL.

This rearrangement joins TRBV28 to TRBJ2-3; 16 bases fit TRBD2. The germline V gene encodes CDR1 MDHEN and CDR2 SYDVKM. V shed 6 bases, J shed 7 bases, and the junction held 7 bases outside the gene matches. The CDR3 is 16 amino acids. In DNA, the CDR3 is TGTGCCAGCAGCGGGACTAGCGGGAGGGGTTGGAATACGCAGTATTTT. It is translated as CASSGTSGRGWNTQYF.

This sequence joins TRBV21-1 and TRBJ1-5; TRBD1 is the table's D call, not checked against the DNA. TRBV21-1 is designated a pseudogene. CDR3 size: 17 residues. The CDR3 loop reads CASSSRKLTVSNQPQHF. Here the CDR3 DNA reads TGTGCCAGCAGCAGCCGGAAGTTGACAGTTAGCAATCAGCCCCAGCATTTT.

This clone was counted once. The chain's CDR3 is CATTLANEQFF. CDR3 bases: TGTGCCACCACACTAGCTAATGAGCAGTTCTTC. The chain carries TRBV24-1 and TRBJ2-1, with a tentative D call TRBD2 (6 bases). Germline CDR1 KGHDR, CDR2 SFDVKD. The CDR3 is made up of 11 amino acids. The V gene lost 8 bases and the J gene lost 7 bases, with 8 bases spanning the gap.